This T cell receptor beta chain was sequenced for a study of blood T cell repertoires in COVID-19 (dated by TCRdb to about 2020). For context, the study as a whole: Samples from collaborators originated in the United States, Italy and Spain and spanned both the acute and convalescent phases of COVID-19. Where available, HLA class I and class II types were taken from metadata supplied by the sample provider and were not determined by assay-based typing. The material from the prospective study consisted of cDNA or gDNA derived from T cells, B-cell-depleted T cells, or PBMCs. The samples were drawn from the first 160 participants of the ongoing ImmuneRACE study and from 950 to 1,500 subjects provided by 6 global collaborators. Sample metadata almost always included a de-identified subject ID, COVID-19 status, age in years and sex. A freely available public database, intended as a resource for researchers studying the immune response to SARS-CoV-2, is where the repertoires were released. The dataset comprised deeply sampled blood TCRbeta repertoires from subjects exposed to, actively infected with, or recovered from COVID-19. Overall study results and their limits: How much clinical and demographic metadata was included differed by source and by participant, and the metadata was provided uncurated.

At the junction V is shortened by 4 bases and J by 1 base; bases outside the gene matches: 2. Including cysteine and phenylalanine, the CDR3 has 14 amino acids. This entry keeps only the CDR3 DNA: 42 bases, framed from base 1. CDR1 SGHAT and CDR2 FQNNGV were looked up in the germline V gene. This clone was picked up a small number of times. Its specific antigen is unknown. One base away there is no much larger clone; base qualities are not given. This specimen includes other DNA sequences encoding the same CDR3. TCRbeta CDR3 regions were amplified from genomic DNA by means of the immunoSEQ Assay, a bias-controlled multiplex PCR. As for how the authors treated the data: The number of nucleated cells in each sample was estimated from the amplification of reference gene primers within the assay. Sequence reads were collapsed and filtered to measure the absolute abundance of every unique TCRbeta CDR3 rearrangement. For each sample, productive Simpson clonality was calculated by taking the square root of Simpson's diversity index across productive rearrangements. This immuneACCESS table, as held by TCRdb, lists in-frame sequences with V and J called but not all clones. Of the missing ones, under half trace to an unresolved V gene in checked studies; the others have no known cause. V and J calls and clone size are as listed in that table; D and trimming were resolved from the DNA. This sample lists about 250,000 clones; 80% to 90% were detected once. In total, the top ten clones hold roughly 8.6% of the sample.

The collaborating institutions used their own protocols to collect whole blood in K2EDTA tubes. Collaborator samples were shipped for TCRbeta analysis as frozen whole blood, isolated PBMCs, or DNA extracted from either sample type. This receptor chain uses TRBV11-2 and TRBJ1-1, with 8 middle bases fitting TRBD1. This TCR came from a man aged 35 to 55 with active or convalescent COVID-19. Sequenced input: peripheral blood. The bases are TGTGCCAGCAGCTCCGGACAGGGGAACACTGAAGCTTTCTTT. Its translation is CASSSGQGNTEAFF.